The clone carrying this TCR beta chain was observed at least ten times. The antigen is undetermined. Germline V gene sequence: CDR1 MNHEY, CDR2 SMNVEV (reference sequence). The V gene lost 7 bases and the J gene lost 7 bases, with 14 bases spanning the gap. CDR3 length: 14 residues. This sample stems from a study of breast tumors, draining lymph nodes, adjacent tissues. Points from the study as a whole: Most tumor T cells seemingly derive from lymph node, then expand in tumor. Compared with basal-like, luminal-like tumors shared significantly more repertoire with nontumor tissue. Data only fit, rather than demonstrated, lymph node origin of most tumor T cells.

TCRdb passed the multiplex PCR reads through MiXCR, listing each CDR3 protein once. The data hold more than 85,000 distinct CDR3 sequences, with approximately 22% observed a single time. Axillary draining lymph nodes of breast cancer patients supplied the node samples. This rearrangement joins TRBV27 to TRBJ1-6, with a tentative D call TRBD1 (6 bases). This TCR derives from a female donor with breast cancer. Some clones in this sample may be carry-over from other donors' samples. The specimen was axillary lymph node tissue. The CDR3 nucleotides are TGTGCCAGCACCCGGACAGAAGCCAATTCACCCCTCCACTTT. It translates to CASTRTEANSPLHF.